A single sample is the source of the 18 T cell receptor beta chains below, sequenced in a study of T cells in Graves' hyperthyroidism and ophthalmopathy. There were TCR beta CDR3 regions amplified from RNA transcripts. First-round RT-PCR targeting the TCR CDR3 was performed with the HTBI primer set. TCRdb analysed the multiplex PCR reads with MiXCR anew, one entry per CDR3 protein. The sample lists 500,000 to 650,000 distinct CDR3 sequences; just under 20% were seen once. Sequenced input: blood. These receptors were collected from a middle-aged man with Graves' ophthalmopathy.

This rearrangement joins TRBV15 to TRBJ2-2; weak D call: TRBD2 (6 bases). Germline values: CDR1 LNHNV, CDR2 YYDKDF (reference sequence). Trimming cost V 1 base and J 5 bases, with 11 bases left between them. CDR3 length: 15 residues. Here the CDR3 DNA reads TGTGCCACCAGCAGAGGAGGAGGGAGTACCGGGGAGCTGTTTTTT. The encoded protein is CATSRGGGSTGELFF. Full variable domain (missing parts from reference TRBV15 and TRBJ2-2): DAMVIQNPRYQVTQFGKPVTLSCSQTLNHNVMYWYQQKSSQAPKLLFHYYDKDFNNEADTPDNFQSRRPNTSFCFLDIRSPGLGDTAMYLCATSRGGGSTGELFFGEGSRLTVL.

In its sample, this clonotype was seen many times. The rearrangement uses TRBV2 and TRBJ2-1; 8 bases are a match to TRBD2. The germline V gene encodes CDR1 SNHLY and CDR2 FYNNEI. CDR3 size: 15 residues. V trimming: 4 bases; J trimming: 7 bases; junction bases outside the gene matches: 9. The CDR3, as DNA: TGTGCCAGCAGTGTACTAGCGGATCTAAAAAATGAGCAGTTCTTC. Amino acid sequence: CASSVLADLKNEQFF.

The J gene is TRBJ2-5, the V gene TRBV7-3; no clear D gene. The germline gives CDR1 SGHTA, CDR2 FQGTGA. This CDR3 has 14 amino acids. V was trimmed by 4 bases and J by 4 bases, leaving 13 bases between them. CDR3 nucleotides: TGTGCCAGCAGCTACACGACTGAGAGAGAGACCCAGTACTTC. Residues: CASSYTTERETQYF.

This clonotype turned up a few times. The chain uses TRBV6-5 and TRBJ2-3; weak D call: TRBD1 (7 bases). Germline loops: CDR1 MNHEY, CDR2 SVGAGI. The CDR3 consists of 16 residues. Trimming cost V 3 bases and J 4 bases, with 17 bases left between them. The CDR3 loop is CASSYSTEGASDTQYF. DNA of the CDR3: TGTGCCAGCAGTTATTCGACGGAGGGGGCGTCAGATACGCAGTATTTT.

Ten or more counts support this clonotype. This chain connects TRBV27 to TRBJ2-3, with unresolved D. CDR3 length: 12 amino acids. V lost 2 bases and J lost 5, with 5 bases in between. The germline V gene encodes CDR1 MNHEY and CDR2 SMNVEV (reference sequence). Here the CDR3 DNA reads TGTGCCAGCAGTTTACCTGGAGATACGCAGTATTTT. Protein product: CASSLPGDTQYF.

The J gene is TRBJ1-2, the V gene TRBV6-1, with D tentatively TRBD1 (6 bases). The CDR3 is made up of 13 amino acids. Germline V lookup: CDR1 MNHNS, CDR2 SASEGT. V lost 6 bases to trimming and J lost 6 bases, with 14 bases between them. The CDR3 sequence is CASRAEDRNGYTF. For the CDR3, the DNA is TGTGCCAGCAGGGCCGAGGACAGAAATGGCTACACCTTC.

In this sample, this clonotype turned up a few times. The CDR3 protein is CASSYRTGDSRRQFF. The CDR3 DNA follows: TGTGCCAGCAGCTACCGGACAGGGGACTCCCGTCGGCAGTTCTTC. The chain has TRBV5-5 and TRBJ2-1, with TRBD1 matching over 9 bases. Germline values: CDR1 SGHKS, CDR2 YYEKEE (reference sequence). CDR3 size: 15 residues. V trimming: 3 bases; J trimming: 12 bases; junction bases outside the gene matches: 13.

The chain links TRBV10-3 to TRBJ1-6; the D is unclear. CDR3 length equals 11 residues. Germline values: CDR1 ENHRY, CDR2 SYGVKD. Trimming removed 8 bases at V and 8 bases at J, with 7 bases between. CDR3 coding DNA: TGTGCCATCGGGCCCTATTCACCCCTCCACTTT. It specifies CAIGPYSPLHF.

This clonotype was picked up a small number of times. The V and J genes are TRBV6-2 or TRBV6-3 and TRBJ1-2; D is perhaps TRBD1 (6 bases). This CDR3 region has 15 residues. The V end was cut by 2 bases, the J end by 7 bases, with 17 bases between. The germline CDR1 and CDR2 sequences are MNHEY and SVGEGT. This chain's CDR3 is CASSYQGHGLFGYTF. The CDR3 DNA reads as TGTGCCAGCAGTTACCAGGGACACGGACTCTTTGGCTACACCTTC.

There are a few counts of this clonotype. The chain joins TRBV9 to TRBJ2-2, with 7 positions matching TRBD1. Germline V gene data show CDR1 as SGDLS and CDR2 as YYNGEE. V shed 8 bases and J 5 bases; nucleotides not matched to a gene: 9. The CDR3 length is 14 residues. For the CDR3, the DNA is TGTGCCAGTACCAAGGGGGCGTTTACCGGGGAGCTGTTTTTT. It codes for CASTKGAFTGELFF.

This clonotype came up a few times. The chain combines TRBV5-1 with TRBJ2-1; 10 positions match TRBD2. This CDR3 has 17 residues. Trimming at V came to 5 bases and at J to 0 bases, leaving 8 bases not matched to a gene. Germline V gives CDR1 SGHRS, CDR2 YFSETQ. CDR3: CASRSSGGLFSYNEQFF. As DNA, the CDR3 is TGCGCCAGCAGAAGTAGCGGGGGGCTATTCTCCTACAATGAGCAGTTCTTC.

In this sample, this clonotype turned up many times. The chain joins TRBV6-2 or TRBV6-3 to TRBJ2-7; 8 nucleotides agree with TRBD2. The CDR3 contains 17 residues. Trimming cost V 2 bases and J 5 bases; bases outside gene matches: 14. The V gene's germline CDR1 is MNHEY and CDR2 SVGEGT. CDR3 amino acids: CASSYLGASGSVHEQYF. The DNA for the CDR3 is TGTGCCAGCAGTTACCTGGGAGCCAGCGGGAGCGTCCACGAGCAGTACTTC.

This clonotype was detected ten times or more. The J gene is TRBJ1-1, the V gene TRBV2; weak D call: TRBD1 (6 bases). This CDR3 comprises 13 residues. Germline CDR1 is SNHLY and CDR2 is FYNNEI. Trimming removed 7 bases from V and 4 bases from J, with 13 bases in between. The CDR3 reads CASNVLGGTEAFF. DNA for the CDR3: TGTGCCAGCAATGTCTTAGGGGGCACTGAAGCTTTCTTT.

A few counts support this clonotype. The chain employs TRBV4-3 and TRBJ2-7; 9 nucleotides agree with TRBD1. Looked up from germline, CDR1 is LGHNA and CDR2 is YSLEER. The CDR3 is 15 amino acids. V was pared by 4 bases and J by 4 bases, with 8 bases of the junction left unmatched. DNA of the CDR3: TGCGCCAGCAGCCCCCACGCGACAGGGGGATACGAGCAGTACTTC. Its translation is CASSPHATGGYEQYF.

This clonotype was seen ten or more times. V is TRBV6-2 or TRBV6-3 and J is TRBJ2-1; 10 bases align to TRBD1. Looked up from germline, CDR1 is MNHEY and CDR2 is SVGEGT. V shed 9 bases, J shed 6 bases, and the junction held 8 bases outside the gene matches. This CDR3 spans 14 amino acids. The CDR3 protein is CARRKGDRGNEQFF. The CDR3 DNA reads TGTGCCAGGAGAAAGGGGGACAGGGGCAATGAGCAGTTCTTC.

This clonotype was picked up many times. The chain employs TRBV5-1 and TRBJ2-3; 9 bases agree with TRBD2. V trimming: 3 bases; J trimming: 4 bases; junction bases outside the gene matches: 9. The CDR3 spans 16 residues. The germline CDR1 and CDR2 sequences are SGHRS and YFSETQ. CDR3 amino acids: CASSSPRGREADTQYF. The CDR3 DNA sequence: TGCGCCAGCAGCTCGCCTCGCGGGAGGGAGGCAGATACGCAGTATTTT. Based on the CDR3 plus reference TRBV5-1 and TRBJ2-3, the full variable domain is KAGVTQTPRYLIKTRGQQVTLSCSPISGHRSVSWYQQTPGQGLQFLFEYFSETQRNKGNFPGRFSGRQFSNSRSEMNVSTLELGDSALYLCASSSPRGREADTQYFGPGTRLTVL.

The CDR3 coding sequence is TGTGCCAGCTCACGACAGGGGACAATGGTGCAAGAGACCCAGTACTTC. It specifies CASSRQGTMVQETQYF. The chain joins TRBV18 to TRBJ2-5, with 8 nucleotides matching TRBD1. The CDR3 runs 16 residues. Germline V gives CDR1 KGHSH, CDR2 LQKENI. V lost 4 bases to trimming and J lost 2 bases; unmatched junction nucleotides: 9.

The chain joins TRBV10-3 to TRBJ1-1; TRBD1 agrees at 9 bases. Germline V gene lookup returns CDR1 ENHRY and CDR2 SYGVKD. CDR3 length: 16 residues. V gave up 10 bases and J gave up 2 bases; unmatched junction bases: 14. Here the CDR3 DNA reads TGTGCCACGAATCCGGGACAGGGTCCGGGAAACACTGAAGCTTTCTTT. Its translation: CATNPGQGPGNTEAFF.